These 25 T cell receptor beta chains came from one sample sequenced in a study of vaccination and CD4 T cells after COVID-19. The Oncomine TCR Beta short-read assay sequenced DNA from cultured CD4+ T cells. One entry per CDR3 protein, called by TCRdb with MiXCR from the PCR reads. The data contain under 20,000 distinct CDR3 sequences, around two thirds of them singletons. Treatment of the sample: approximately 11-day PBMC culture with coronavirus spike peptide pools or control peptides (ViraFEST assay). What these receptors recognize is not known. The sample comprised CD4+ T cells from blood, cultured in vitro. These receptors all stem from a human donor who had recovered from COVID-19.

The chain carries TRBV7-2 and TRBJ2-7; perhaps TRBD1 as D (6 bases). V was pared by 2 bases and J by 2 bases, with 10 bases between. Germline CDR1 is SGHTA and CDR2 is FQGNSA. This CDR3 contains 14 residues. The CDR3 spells CASSLTKGAYEQYF. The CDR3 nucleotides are TGTGCCAGCAGCTTAACGAAGGGGGCCTACGAGCAGTACTTC.

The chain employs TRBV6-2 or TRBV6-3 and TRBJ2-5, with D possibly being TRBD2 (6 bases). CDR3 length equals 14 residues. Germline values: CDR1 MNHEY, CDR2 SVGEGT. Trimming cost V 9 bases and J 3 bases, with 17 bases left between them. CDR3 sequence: CASARGGAKETQYF. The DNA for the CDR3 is TGTGCCAGTGCTCGAGGAGGGGCAAAAGAGACCCAGTACTTC.

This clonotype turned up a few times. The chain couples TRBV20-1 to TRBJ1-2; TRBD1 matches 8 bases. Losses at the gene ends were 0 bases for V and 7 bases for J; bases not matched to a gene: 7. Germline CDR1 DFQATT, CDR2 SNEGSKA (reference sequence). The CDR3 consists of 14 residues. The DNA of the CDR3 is TGCAGTGCTAGAGAGACCGGACAGGGTTCTGGCTACACCTTC. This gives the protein CSARETGQGSGYTF.

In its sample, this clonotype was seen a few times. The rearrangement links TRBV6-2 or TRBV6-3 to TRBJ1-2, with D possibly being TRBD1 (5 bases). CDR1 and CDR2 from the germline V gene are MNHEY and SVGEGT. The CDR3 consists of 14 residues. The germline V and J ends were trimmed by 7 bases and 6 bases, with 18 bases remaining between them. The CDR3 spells CASMVRGKWHGYTF. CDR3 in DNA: TGTGCCAGCATGGTGCGGGGGAAGTGGCATGGCTACACCTTC.

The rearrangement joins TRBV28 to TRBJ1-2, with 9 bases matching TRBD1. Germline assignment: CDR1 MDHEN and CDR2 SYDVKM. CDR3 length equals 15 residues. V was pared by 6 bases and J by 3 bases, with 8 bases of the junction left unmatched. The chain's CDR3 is CASSLAGQGDYGYTF. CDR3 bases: TGTGCCAGCAGCCTGGCGGGACAGGGCGACTATGGCTACACCTTC.

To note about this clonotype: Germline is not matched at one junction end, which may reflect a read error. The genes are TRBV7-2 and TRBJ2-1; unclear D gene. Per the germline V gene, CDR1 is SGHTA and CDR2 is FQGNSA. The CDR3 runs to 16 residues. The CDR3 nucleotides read TGTGCCAGCAGCTTAAAAGGAACCGTCTCCCACAATGAGCAGTTCTTC. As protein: CASSLKGTVSHNEQFF.

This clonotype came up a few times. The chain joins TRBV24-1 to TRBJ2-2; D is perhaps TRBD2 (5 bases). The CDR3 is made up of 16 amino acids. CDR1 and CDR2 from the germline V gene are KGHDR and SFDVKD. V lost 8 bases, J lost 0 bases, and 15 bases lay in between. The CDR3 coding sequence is TGTGCCACCACCCGGGGTGGATCTACGAACACCGGGGAGCTGTTTTTT. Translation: CATTRGGSTNTGELFF.

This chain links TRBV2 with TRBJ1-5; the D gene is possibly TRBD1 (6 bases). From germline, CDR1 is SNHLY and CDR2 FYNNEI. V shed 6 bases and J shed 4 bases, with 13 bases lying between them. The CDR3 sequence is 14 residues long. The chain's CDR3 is CASSPGEGNQPQHF. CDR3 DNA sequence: TGTGCCAGCAGCCCAGGGGAAGGAAATCAGCCCCAGCATTTT.

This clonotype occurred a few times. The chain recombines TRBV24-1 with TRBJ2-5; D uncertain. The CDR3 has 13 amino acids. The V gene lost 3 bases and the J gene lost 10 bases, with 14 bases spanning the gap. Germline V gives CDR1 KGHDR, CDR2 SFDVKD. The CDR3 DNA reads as TGTGCCACCAGTGATCGGACCCCATCGGGCCAGTACTTC. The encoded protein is CATSDRTPSGQYF.

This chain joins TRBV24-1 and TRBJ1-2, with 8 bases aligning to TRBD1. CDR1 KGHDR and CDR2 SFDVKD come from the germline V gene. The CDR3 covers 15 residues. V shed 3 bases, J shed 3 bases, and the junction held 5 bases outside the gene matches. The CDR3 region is CATSDTGQGDYGYTF. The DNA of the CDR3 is TGTGCCACCAGTGATACCGGACAGGGTGACTATGGCTACACCTTC.

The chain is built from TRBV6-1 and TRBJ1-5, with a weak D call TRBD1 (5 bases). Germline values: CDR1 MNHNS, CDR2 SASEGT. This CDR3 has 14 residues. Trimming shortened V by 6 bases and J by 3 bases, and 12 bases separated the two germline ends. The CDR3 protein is CASSPPGINQPQHF. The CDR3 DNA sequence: TGTGCCAGCAGCCCCCCAGGGATCAATCAGCCCCAGCATTTT.

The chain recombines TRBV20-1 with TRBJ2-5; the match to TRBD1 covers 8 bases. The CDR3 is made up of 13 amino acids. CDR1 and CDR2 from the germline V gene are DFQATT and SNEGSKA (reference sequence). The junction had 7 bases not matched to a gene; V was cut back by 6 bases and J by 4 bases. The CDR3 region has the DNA TGCAGTGCAAGCCAGGGGGCGAGAGAGACCCAGTACTTC. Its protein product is CSASQGARETQYF.

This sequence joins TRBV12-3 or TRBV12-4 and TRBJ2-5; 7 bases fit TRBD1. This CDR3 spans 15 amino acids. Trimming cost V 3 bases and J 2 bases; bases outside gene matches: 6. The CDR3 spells CASSFFGTAQETQYF. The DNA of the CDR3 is TGTGCCAGCAGTTTTTTCGGGACAGCACAAGAGACCCAGTACTTC.

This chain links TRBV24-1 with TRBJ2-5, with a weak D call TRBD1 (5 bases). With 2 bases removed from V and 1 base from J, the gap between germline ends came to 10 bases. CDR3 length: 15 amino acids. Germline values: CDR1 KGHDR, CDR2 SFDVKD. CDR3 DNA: TGTGCCACCAGTGATTACGGAACAGGCCAAGAGACCCAGTACTTC. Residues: CATSDYGTGQETQYF.

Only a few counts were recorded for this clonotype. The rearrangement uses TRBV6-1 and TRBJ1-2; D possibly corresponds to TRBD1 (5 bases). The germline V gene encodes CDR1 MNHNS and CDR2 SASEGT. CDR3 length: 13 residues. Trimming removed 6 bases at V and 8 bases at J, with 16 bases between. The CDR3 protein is CASSPSPGRGYTF. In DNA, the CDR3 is TGTGCCAGCAGCCCTTCCCCAGGGAGGGGCTACACCTTC.

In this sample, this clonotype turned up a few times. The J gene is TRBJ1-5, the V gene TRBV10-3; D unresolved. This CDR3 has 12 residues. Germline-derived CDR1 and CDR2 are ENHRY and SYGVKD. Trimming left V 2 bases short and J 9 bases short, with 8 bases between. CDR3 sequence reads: CAISETSRPQHF. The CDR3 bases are TGTGCCATCAGTGAGACTTCAAGGCCCCAGCATTTT.

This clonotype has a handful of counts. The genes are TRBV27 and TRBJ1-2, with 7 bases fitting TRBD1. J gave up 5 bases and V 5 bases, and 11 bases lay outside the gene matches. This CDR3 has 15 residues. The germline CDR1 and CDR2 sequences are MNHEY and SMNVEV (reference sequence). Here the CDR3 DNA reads TGTGCCAGCAGTCCCAACAGGGGCCGATCTTATGGCTACACCTTC. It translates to CASSPNRGRSYGYTF.

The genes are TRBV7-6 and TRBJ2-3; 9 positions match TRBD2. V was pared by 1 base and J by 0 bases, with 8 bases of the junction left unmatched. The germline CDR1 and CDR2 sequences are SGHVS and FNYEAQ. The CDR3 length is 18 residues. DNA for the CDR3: TGTGCCAGCAGCTTAGGAGCGGGAGGTCCCCTTAGCACAGATACGCAGTATTTT. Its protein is CASSLGAGGPLSTDTQYF.

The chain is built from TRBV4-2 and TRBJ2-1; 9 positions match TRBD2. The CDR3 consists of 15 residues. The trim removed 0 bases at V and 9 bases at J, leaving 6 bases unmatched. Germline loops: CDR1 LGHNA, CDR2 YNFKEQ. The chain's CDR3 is CASSQEGAGGGEQFF. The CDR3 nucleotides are TGTGCCAGCAGCCAAGAAGGGGCGGGAGGGGGTGAGCAGTTCTTC.

CDR3 bases: TGTGCCAGCAGCTACCCCCTAGAAAGAGAGCGGGCAAAAGCTTTCTTT. Protein: CASSYPLERERAKAFF. This chain uses TRBV7-8 with TRBJ1-1; D ambiguous. The CDR3 runs 16 residues. Germline CDR1 SGHVS, CDR2 FQNEAQ. V gave up 4 bases and J gave up 9 bases, with 24 bases separating them. Using reference TRBV7-8 and TRBJ1-1 for the parts outside the CDR3, the full variable domain is GAGVSQSPRYKVAKRGQDVALRCDPISGHVSLFWYQQALGQGPEFLTYFQNEAQLDKSGLPSDRFFAERPEGSVSTLKIQRTQQEDSAVYLCASSYPLERERAKAFFGQGTRLTVV.

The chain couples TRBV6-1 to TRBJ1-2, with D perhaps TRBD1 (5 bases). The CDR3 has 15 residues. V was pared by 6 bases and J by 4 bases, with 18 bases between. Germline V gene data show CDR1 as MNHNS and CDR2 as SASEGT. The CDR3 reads CASSPTATASYGYTF. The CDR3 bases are TGTGCCAGCAGCCCCACCGCGACAGCGTCCTATGGCTACACCTTC.

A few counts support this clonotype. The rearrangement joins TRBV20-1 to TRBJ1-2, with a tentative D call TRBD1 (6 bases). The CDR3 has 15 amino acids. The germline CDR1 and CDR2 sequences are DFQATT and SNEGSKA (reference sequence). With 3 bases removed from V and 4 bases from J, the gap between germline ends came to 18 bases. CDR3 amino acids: CSARRGQGQGYGYTF. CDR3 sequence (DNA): TGCAGTGCTAGGAGGGGTCAGGGGCAGGGCTATGGCTACACCTTC.

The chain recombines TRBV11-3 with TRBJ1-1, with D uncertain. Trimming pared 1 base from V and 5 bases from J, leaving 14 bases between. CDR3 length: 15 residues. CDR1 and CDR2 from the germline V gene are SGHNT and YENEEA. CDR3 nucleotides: TGTGCCAGCAGCTTAGGTGGGGTCAGAGGGACTGAAGCTTTCTTT. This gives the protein CASSLGGVRGTEAFF.

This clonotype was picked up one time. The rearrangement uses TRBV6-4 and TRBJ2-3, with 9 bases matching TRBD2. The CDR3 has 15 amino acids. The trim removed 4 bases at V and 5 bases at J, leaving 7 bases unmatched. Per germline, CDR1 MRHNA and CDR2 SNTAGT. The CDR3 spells CASSVVAGAGDTQYF. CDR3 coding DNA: TGTGCCAGCAGTGTGGTAGCGGGAGCCGGAGATACGCAGTATTTT.

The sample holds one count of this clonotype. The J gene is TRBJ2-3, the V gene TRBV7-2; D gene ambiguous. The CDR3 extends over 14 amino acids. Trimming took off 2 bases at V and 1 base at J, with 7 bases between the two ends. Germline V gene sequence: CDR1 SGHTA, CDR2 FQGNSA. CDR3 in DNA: TGTGCCAGCAGCTTAATGGGCGGCACAGATACGCAGTATTTT. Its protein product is CASSLMGGTDTQYF.